Below, 25 T cell receptor beta chains from the same sample are listed, as sequenced in a study of OX40 agonist ivuxolimab in advanced cancers. Some clones are missing from TCRdb's copy, which holds only in-frame ones; the method was immunoSEQ multiplex PCR. The sample comprises 7,000 to 9,500 clones, roughly 90% of which are singletons, and 25% to 30% rests with the top ten. This specimen was CD4+ or CD8+ T cells sorted from blood, taken in a trial of the OX40 agonist ivuxolimab. Receptor source: an adult with an advanced solid tumor such as melanoma, head and neck, liver or kidney cancer.

CDR3 sequence: CASSLTGANVLTF. CDR3 in DNA: TGTGCCAGCAGCCTTACCGGGGCCAACGTCCTGACTTTC. The chain uses TRBV6-5 and TRBJ2-6, with no clear D. The CDR3 length is 13 residues. V lost 6 bases to trimming and J lost 4 bases, with 7 bases between them. Germline V gene data show CDR1 as MNHEY and CDR2 as SVGAGI.

The genes are TRBV7-9 and TRBJ2-3; 11 nucleotides align to TRBD1. The CDR3 spans 17 residues. The ends lost 2 bases at V and 3 bases at J; junction bases unmatched: 7. Germline V gene data show CDR1 as SEHNR and CDR2 as FQNEAQ (reference sequence). Here the CDR3 reads CASSLSWGDRGTDTQYF. CDR3 nucleotide sequence: TGTGCCAGCAGCTTATCGTGGGGGGACAGGGGGACAGATACGCAGTATTTT.

Concerning this clone itself: The junction differs from germline at one of its ends, possibly a read error. This chain connects TRBV7-7 to TRBJ2-3; no firm D call. The CDR3 runs 17 residues. Germline CDR1 is SSHAT and CDR2 is FNYEAQ (reference sequence). The CDR3 region has the DNA TGTGCTAGCAGCTTAGGCCCGTGGCCAACACCCGCAGATACGCAGTATTTT. It is translated as CASSLGPWPTPADTQYF.

By sample share, this clone is large (0.1 to 1%). The V gene is TRBV7-9, the J gene TRBJ1-2; no clear D. V was trimmed by 4 bases and J by 4 bases, leaving 13 bases between them. There are 14 residues in the CDR3. Germline V gives CDR1 SEHNR, CDR2 FQNEAQ (reference sequence). The CDR3 DNA reads TGTGCCAGCAGCTCCTCATCGGCCGCCTATGGCTACACCTTC. Protein sequence: CASSSSSAAYGYTF.

Comments on this clone: One end of the junction does not line up with germline, which may come from a read error. V and J are TRBV7-7 and TRBJ2-5, with D possibly matching TRBD2 (5 bases). Germline CDR1 is SSHAT and CDR2 is FNYEAQ (reference sequence). This CDR3 has 13 residues. CDR3 nucleotides: TGTGCTAGCAGCCCCTCCCGGGATGAGACCCAGTACTTC. Residues: CASSPSRDETQYF.

The V call is TRBV19, the J call TRBJ2-2; 7 nucleotides align to TRBD1. The CDR3 totals 18 residues. In germline, CDR1 is LNHDA, CDR2 SQIVND (reference sequence). V lost 0 bases to trimming and J lost 2 bases; unmatched junction nucleotides: 9. CDR3 nucleotides: TGTGCCAGTAGTATAGATCACGGGACAGCCTTCAACACCGGGGAGCTGTTTTTT. Encoded protein: CASSIDHGTAFNTGELFF.

This chain connects TRBV7-9 to TRBJ2-2, with D maybe TRBD2 (6 bases). Trimming left V 5 bases short and J 5 bases short, with 18 bases between. This CDR3 spans 16 amino acids. In germline, CDR1 is SEHNR, CDR2 FQNEAQ (reference sequence). Here the CDR3 DNA reads TGTGCCAGCAGCCCGCATCGACTAGAAGGGACCGGGGAGCTGTTTTTT. Its translation: CASSPHRLEGTGELFF.

The genes are TRBV13 and TRBJ2-1, with 12 bases aligning to TRBD2. The junction had 3 bases not matched to a gene; V was cut back by 5 bases and J by 7 bases. The CDR3 totals 14 residues. Germline V CDR1 and CDR2: PRHDT, FYEKMQ (reference sequence). CDR3 nucleotides: TGTGCCAGCAGCGGACTAGCGGGAATTAATGAGCAGTTCTTC. It is translated as CASSGLAGINEQFF.

J is TRBJ1-2 and V is TRBV7-9; D is perhaps TRBD1 (6 bases). Germline values: CDR1 SEHNR, CDR2 FQNEAQ (reference sequence). CDR3 size: 18 residues. Between the trimmed V and J ends, which lost 3 bases and 2 bases, there was a span of 22 bases. The CDR3 DNA reads as TGTGCCAGCAGCTTGGGGGGCAGGGACAACTTTCCAAACTATGGCTACACCTTC. Amino acid sequence: CASSLGGRDNFPNYGYTF.

The CDR3 DNA sequence: TGTGCCAGCAGGGAGTATAGCGGTGCGGGGACCCAGTACTTC. Its translation is CASREYSGAGTQYF. The chain couples TRBV2 to TRBJ2-5; D might be TRBD2 (6 bases). CDR1 SNHLY and CDR2 FYNNEI come from the germline V gene. The CDR3 loop spans 14 amino acids. Trimming removed 6 bases from V and 7 bases from J, with 18 bases in between.

The gene calls are TRBV5-6 and TRBJ2-3; 9 nucleotides agree with TRBD2. The CDR3 contains 15 residues. Per germline, CDR1 SGHDT and CDR2 YYEEEE. The trim removed 4 bases at V and 0 bases at J, leaving 3 bases unmatched. CDR3 sequence (DNA): TGTGCCAGCAGCCCTACTAGCGGGAGCACAGATACGCAGTATTTT. This translates into CASSPTSGSTDTQYF.

This chain links TRBV6-1 with TRBJ2-7; no clear D. The V end was cut by 2 bases, the J end by 0 bases, with 5 bases between. Germline values: CDR1 MNHNS, CDR2 SASEGT. The CDR3 is made up of 13 amino acids. In nucleotides, the CDR3 is TGTGCCAGCAGTGAACAGGTCTCCTACGAGCAGTACTTC. Its translation: CASSEQVSYEQYF.

The CDR3 protein is CASSLGLNYNEQFF. CDR3 DNA: TGTGCCAGCAGCCTGGGACTTAACTACAATGAGCAGTTCTTC. V gene TRBV28 combines with J gene TRBJ2-1; weak D call: TRBD2 (6 bases). This CDR3 contains 14 residues. Germline CDR1 reads MDHEN; CDR2 reads SYDVKM. V dropped 6 bases and J dropped 3 bases, with 12 bases sitting between them.

The sample holds one count of this clone. V usage is TRBV5-4 and J usage is TRBJ2-3, with a weak D call TRBD2 (6 bases). Trimming stripped 3 bases from V and 2 bases from J, with 19 bases between. This CDR3 has 17 residues. CDR1 and CDR2 (germline): SGHNT, YYREEE (reference sequence). CDR3 DNA sequence: TGTGCCAGCAGCTGGATATTGGGGGAGGTTGACACAGATACGCAGTATTTT. Residues: CASSWILGEVDTDTQYF.

V and J are TRBV5-8 and TRBJ1-1, with D tentatively TRBD1 (6 bases). The germline V and J ends were trimmed by 4 bases and 4 bases, with 14 bases remaining between them. The CDR3 consists of 14 residues. The germline V gene encodes CDR1 SGHTS and CDR2 YDEGEE. CDR3 sequence reads: CASSHRGLGTEAFF. In DNA, the CDR3 is TGTGCCAGCAGCCACCGGGGGCTAGGCACTGAAGCTTTCTTT.

The table lists this clone with a few counts. This chain connects TRBV5-1 to TRBJ2-7, with 9 bases aligning to TRBD2. Germline CDR1 SGHRS, CDR2 YFSETQ. This CDR3 comprises 14 residues. V lost 4 bases and J lost 5; bases outside the gene matches: 7. The CDR3 here is CASSRVAGDDEQYF. In DNA, the CDR3 is TGCGCCAGCAGCCGGGTAGCGGGAGATGACGAGCAGTACTTC.

This sequence joins TRBV4-1 and TRBJ2-1; D gene unclear. In germline, CDR1 is MGHRA, CDR2 YSYEKL. The length of the CDR3 is 12 residues. Trimming took 4 bases from V and 8 from J, leaving 9 bases between them. The CDR3 reads CASSPGWDEQFF. As DNA, the CDR3 is TGCGCCAGCAGCCCAGGTTGGGATGAGCAGTTCTTC.

The J gene is TRBJ2-2, the V gene TRBV14, with D possibly called TRBD1 or TRBD2 (5 bases each). The V end was cut by 1 base, the J end by 9 bases, with 18 bases between. Germline CDR1 reads SGHDN; CDR2 reads FVKESK. This CDR3 spans 16 amino acids. The DNA for the CDR3 is TGTGCCAGCAGCCAAGGGGTTTCAGGGAGTCGCCGGGAGCTGTTTTTT. Amino acids: CASSQGVSGSRRELFF.

This clone was seen only once. CDR3 in DNA: TGCGCCAGCAGCGGGAGAGAGACAGGGTCTTCCCTCTACGAGCAGTACTTC. The encoded protein is CASSGRETGSSLYEQYF. V usage is TRBV10-2 and J usage is TRBJ2-7, with D possibly matching TRBD1 (7 bases). Germline CDR1 is WSHSY and CDR2 is SAAADI. The CDR3 contains 17 residues. V lost 6 bases and J lost 3, with 24 bases in between.

This chain's CDR3 is CASSQDPLAGYADTQYF. CDR3 nucleotide sequence: TGCGCCAGCAGCCAAGACCCCCTAGCGGGATACGCAGATACGCAGTATTTT. The chain carries TRBV4-1 and TRBJ2-3, with TRBD2 matching 9 bases. CDR1 and CDR2 (germline): MGHRA, YSYEKL. The CDR3 has 17 amino acids. V trimming: 0 bases; J trimming: 4 bases; junction bases outside the gene matches: 8.

The chain uses TRBV27 and TRBJ2-5; 7 positions match TRBD2. Trimming at V came to 6 bases and at J to 5 bases, leaving 12 bases not matched to a gene. This CDR3 spans 15 amino acids. Germline V lookup: CDR1 MNHEY, CDR2 SMNVEV (reference sequence). The chain's CDR3 is CASSLGGYVGETQYF. CDR3 sequence (DNA): TGTGCCAGCAGCTTGGGGGGGTATGTCGGGGAGACCCAGTACTTC.

CDR3 in amino acids: CASSPPDRVWEQYF. The CDR3 nucleotides are TGTGCCAGCAGTCCTCCGGACAGGGTGTGGGAGCAGTACTTC. This chain joins TRBV6-5 and TRBJ2-7, with 8 bases identical to TRBD1. J was trimmed by 7 bases and V by 5 bases; bases with no gene match: 10. CDR1 and CDR2 (germline): MNHEY, SVGAGI. The CDR3 is made up of 14 amino acids.

This clone appeared a few times. The J gene is TRBJ2-1, the V gene TRBV19, with 7 bases identical to TRBD2. CDR1 and CDR2 (germline): LNHDA, SQIVND (reference sequence). V lost 6 bases to trimming and J lost 4 bases; unmatched junction nucleotides: 9. The CDR3 spans 15 residues. CDR3 nucleotide sequence: TGTGCCAGTAGCTTTCTAGCGGAAGTTTACAATGAGCAGTTCTTC. Translated: CASSFLAEVYNEQFF.

This clone was picked up one time. This chain connects TRBV11-3 to TRBJ2-3, with 8 positions matching TRBD1. The V gene end was trimmed by 5 bases and the J gene end by 4 bases; junction bases not matched to a gene: 5. Per germline, CDR1 SGHNT and CDR2 YENEEA. This CDR3 spans 14 amino acids. Written as DNA, the CDR3 is TGTGCCAGCAGCCAGACAGGGGACGCAGATACGCAGTATTTT. It is translated as CASSQTGDADTQYF.

DNA for the CDR3: TGTGCCAGCAGTTTTGGGACTAGCGACTCCTACGAGCAGTACTTC. As protein: CASSFGTSDSYEQYF. J is TRBJ2-7 and V is TRBV6-5; 10 bases map to TRBD2. The CDR3 is made up of 15 amino acids. The V segment lost 4 bases and the J segment 0 bases; nucleotides outside the gene matches: 3. CDR1 is MNHEY and CDR2 is SVGAGI in the germline V gene.